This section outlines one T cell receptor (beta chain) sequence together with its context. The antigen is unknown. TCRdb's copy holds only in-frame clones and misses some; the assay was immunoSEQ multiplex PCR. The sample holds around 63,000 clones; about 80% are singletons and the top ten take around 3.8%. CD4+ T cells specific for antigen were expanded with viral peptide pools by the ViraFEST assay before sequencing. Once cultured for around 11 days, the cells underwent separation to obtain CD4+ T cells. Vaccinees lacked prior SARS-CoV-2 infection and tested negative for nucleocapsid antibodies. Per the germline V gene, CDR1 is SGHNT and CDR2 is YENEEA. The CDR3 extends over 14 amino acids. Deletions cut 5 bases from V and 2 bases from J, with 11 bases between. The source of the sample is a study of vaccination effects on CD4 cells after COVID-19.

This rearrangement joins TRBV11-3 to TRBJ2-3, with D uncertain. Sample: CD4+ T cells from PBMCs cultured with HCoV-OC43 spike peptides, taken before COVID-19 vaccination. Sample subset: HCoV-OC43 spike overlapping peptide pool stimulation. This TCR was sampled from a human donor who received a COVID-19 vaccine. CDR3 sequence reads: CASSPGLFTDTQYF. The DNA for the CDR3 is TGTGCCAGCAGCCCCGGCCTATTCACAGATACGCAGTATTTT.